The 24 T cell receptor beta chains below were found in one sample sequenced in a study of T cells in Graves' hyperthyroidism and ophthalmopathy. RNA transcripts served as the template for amplifying TCR beta CDR3 regions. With the HTBI primer set, the TCR CDR3 went through a first round of RT-PCR. TCRdb reprocessed the multiplex PCR reads with MiXCR, giving one entry per CDR3 protein. The repertoire holds hundreds of thousands of distinct CDR3 sequences, with roughly 16% as singletons. The sequencing sample was made of blood. These receptors were collected from a woman aged 25 to 45 with Graves' hyperthyroidism.

This clonotype has just a few counts. This rearrangement joins TRBV7-3 to TRBJ2-1; D may be TRBD1 (6 bases). V was trimmed by 5 bases and J by 8 bases, leaving 13 bases between them. CDR1 and CDR2 (germline): SGHTA, FQGTGA. This CDR3 has 13 amino acids. The CDR3: CASSPQPGDEQFF. CDR3 DNA sequence: TGTGCCAGCAGCCCCCAGCCAGGGGATGAGCAGTTCTTC.

The V gene is TRBV18, the J gene TRBJ2-1, with D perhaps TRBD2 (6 bases). Trimming took off 6 bases at V and 6 bases at J, with 15 bases between the two ends. The CDR3 is made up of 14 amino acids. Germline CDR1 and CDR2: KGHSH and LQKENI. For the CDR3, the DNA is TGTGCCAGCTCCCCAACCGTGACTAGCAATGAGCAGTTCTTC. Translation: CASSPTVTSNEQFF.

This clonotype was counted a few times. The chain carries TRBV20-1 and TRBJ2-5; D might be TRBD2 (7 bases). The CDR3 contains 14 residues. Trimming shortened V by 5 bases and J by 2 bases, and 15 bases separated the two germline ends. CDR1 and CDR2 from the germline V gene are DFQATT and SNEGSKA (reference sequence). The DNA of the CDR3 is TGCAGTGCTGAGGGGGGGGACAAACAAGAGACCCAGTACTTC. It specifies CSAEGGDKQETQYF.

This clonotype has a count of ten or more. The genes are TRBV7-2 and TRBJ2-3; D possibly corresponds to TRBD1 (6 bases). The CDR3 contains 15 residues. V dropped 1 base and J dropped 5 bases, with 13 bases sitting between them. Germline V gene sequence: CDR1 SGHTA, CDR2 FQGNSA. The DNA for the CDR3 is TGTGCCAGCAGCTTAGACGACCCACAGGGAGATACGCAGTATTTT. This gives the protein CASSLDDPQGDTQYF.

In its sample, this clonotype was seen many times. J is TRBJ1-2 and V is TRBV2, with TRBD1 matching over 12 bases. Germline V CDR1 and CDR2: SNHLY, FYNNEI. V gave up 5 bases and J gave up 5 bases; unmatched junction bases: 6. CDR3 length: 15 amino acids. CDR3 bases: TGTGCCAGCAGTTACTGGGACAGGGGGCAGTATGGCTACACCTTC. Protein: CASSYWDRGQYGYTF.

Many counts were recorded for this clonotype. The gene calls are TRBV7-6 and TRBJ1-1; D is possibly TRBD1 (5 bases). CDR1 SGHVS and CDR2 FNYEAQ come from the germline V gene. V was trimmed by 1 base and J by 1 base, leaving 10 bases between them. This CDR3 region has 15 residues. The CDR3 coding sequence is TGTGCCAGCAGCTTAGAACAACAGGCGAACACTGAAGCTTTCTTT. As protein: CASSLEQQANTEAFF.

In its sample, this clonotype was seen many times. The chain employs TRBV12-3 or TRBV12-4 and TRBJ2-5, with TRBD1 matching over 10 bases. This CDR3 is 14 amino acids long. The ends lost 6 bases at V and 5 bases at J; junction bases unmatched: 6. The DNA for the CDR3 is TGTGCCAGCAGGAAGACAGGGGGCGCGGAGACCCAGTACTTC. This gives the protein CASRKTGGAETQYF.

In the case of this clonotype: A read error is possible here, since a much larger clone lies one base away. The chain employs TRBV20-1 and TRBJ2-1, with unresolved D. Germline V gene sequence: CDR1 DFQATT, CDR2 SNEGSKA (reference sequence). Trimming cost V 3 bases and J 0 bases, with 9 bases left between them. The CDR3 is made up of 14 amino acids. The CDR3 nucleotides are TGCAGTGCTAGGTCTGTGGGCTCCTACAATGAGCAGTTCTTC. Protein sequence: CSARSVGSYNEQFF.

This clonotype was seen repeatedly, ten times or more. V is TRBV12-3 or TRBV12-4 and J is TRBJ1-2; D is undetermined. The CDR3 sequence is 13 residues long. Trimming took off 5 bases at V and 2 bases at J, with 9 bases between the two ends. The CDR3 loop reads CASSPVKNYGYTF. The CDR3 nucleotides read TGTGCCAGCAGTCCCGTCAAAAACTATGGCTACACCTTC.

The genes are TRBV13 and TRBJ2-1; D not resolved. Germline V lookup: CDR1 PRHDT, CDR2 FYEKMQ (reference sequence). V lost 4 bases and J lost 4, with 14 bases in between. The CDR3 loop spans 15 amino acids. CDR3 protein: CASSSPGPNYNEQFF. The CDR3 region has the DNA TGTGCCAGCAGCTCCCCGGGCCCGAATTACAATGAGCAGTTCTTC.

The chain couples TRBV24-1 to TRBJ2-7; 11 bases fit TRBD1. Germline V gene lookup returns CDR1 KGHDR and CDR2 SFDVKD. J was trimmed by 3 bases and V by 7 bases; bases with no gene match: 1. CDR3 length: 13 amino acids. The CDR3 nucleotides are TGTGCCACCAGGGGGACAGGGGGCTACGAGCAGTACTTC. Protein sequence: CATRGTGGYEQYF.

The CDR3 coding sequence is TGTGCCTGGAGTGGTAACAGGGAAGTGGACATTCAGTACTTC. This encodes CAWSGNREVDIQYF. This chain links TRBV30 with TRBJ2-4; TRBD1 might be the D (6 bases). V lost 1 base, J lost 8 bases, and 15 bases lay in between. There are 14 residues in the CDR3. Germline V gives CDR1 GTSNPN, CDR2 SVGIG (reference sequence).

This clonotype was detected ten times or more. V and J are TRBV2 and TRBJ1-4; D is undetermined. V dropped 5 bases and J dropped 8 bases, with 9 bases sitting between them. CDR1 and CDR2 (germline): SNHLY, FYNNEI. This CDR3 is 12 amino acids long. This chain's CDR3 is CASSFDGEKLFF. The CDR3 DNA reads as TGTGCCAGCAGTTTCGACGGAGAAAAACTGTTTTTT.

V and J are TRBV7-9 and TRBJ1-6, with D perhaps TRBD1 (5 bases). Trimming cost V 7 bases and J 11 bases, with 18 bases left between them. The germline V gene encodes CDR1 SEHNR and CDR2 FQNEAQ (reference sequence). This CDR3 contains 14 residues. CDR3 sequence: CASTAWGDEAPLHF. CDR3 nucleotides: TGTGCCAGCACCGCATGGGGGGACGAAGCACCCCTCCACTTT.

This clonotype has a handful of counts. The CDR3: CSVEPLRTGPFNYGYTF. The DNA for the CDR3 is TGCAGCGTTGAACCTTTACGGACAGGGCCCTTCAACTATGGCTACACCTTC. This sequence joins TRBV29-1 and TRBJ1-2; 8 bases are shared with TRBD1. Germline loops: CDR1 SQVTM, CDR2 ANQGSEA. The V gene end was trimmed by 2 bases and the J gene end by 2 bases; junction bases not matched to a gene: 13. This CDR3 spans 17 amino acids. Supplemented by reference TRBV29-1 and TRBJ1-2, the full variable domain reads SAVISQKPSRDICQRGTSLTIQCQVDSQVTMMFWYRQQPGQSLTLIATANQGSEATYESGFVIDKFPISRPNLTFSTLTVSNMSPEDSSIYLCSVEPLRTGPFNYGYTFGSGTRLTVV.

The rearrangement joins TRBV7-2 to TRBJ2-2; unclear D gene. The V end was cut by 2 bases, the J end by 5 bases, with 9 bases between. CDR3 size: 14 residues. CDR1 and CDR2 (germline): SGHTA, FQGNSA. The chain's CDR3 is CASSLYSLTGELFF. CDR3 in DNA: TGTGCCAGCAGCTTATATTCCCTTACCGGGGAGCTGTTTTTT.

This clonotype was seen at least ten times. The rearrangement links TRBV29-1 to TRBJ1-1; D may be TRBD1 (5 bases). V was shortened by 4 bases and J by 2 bases, with 8 bases between the two germline ends. This CDR3 is built from 12 residues. Germline V gene lookup returns CDR1 SQVTM and CDR2 ANQGSEA. The CDR3 DNA reads as TGCAGCGTTGGACAGTCAAACACTGAAGCTTTCTTT. Protein sequence: CSVGQSNTEAFF.

In this sample, this clonotype turned up many times. This chain links TRBV7-2 with TRBJ2-3; D unresolved. Trimming shortened V by 3 bases and J by 4 bases, and 5 bases separated the two germline ends. CDR3 length: 12 residues. Germline V gene lookup returns CDR1 SGHTA and CDR2 FQGNSA. Written as DNA, the CDR3 is TGTGCCAGCAGCTTCGGCTCAGATACGCAGTATTTT. Encoded protein: CASSFGSDTQYF.

This clonotype was seen many times. The chain carries TRBV7-3 and TRBJ1-2, with D tentatively TRBD1 (5 bases). This CDR3 is 14 amino acids long. Per the germline V gene, CDR1 is SGHTA and CDR2 is FQGTGA. V lost 5 bases and J lost 7, with 17 bases in between. CDR3 sequence (DNA): TGTGCCAGCAGCCGCCTTCCAGGGCCTTCTGGCTACACCTTC. This codes for CASSRLPGPSGYTF.

This clonotype showed up many times. The genes are TRBV30 and TRBJ2-2; tentative D call: TRBD1 (5 bases). This CDR3 region has 13 residues. V lost 6 bases and J 2 bases, leaving 10 bases between the germline ends. Germline assignment: CDR1 GTSNPN and CDR2 SVGIG (reference sequence). The CDR3 nucleotides read TGTGCCTGTACGACAGTAAACACCGGGGAGCTGTTTTTT. Translated: CACTTVNTGELFF. The full variable domain, with the rest looked up from reference TRBV30 and TRBJ2-2, is SQTIHQWPATLVQPVGSPLSLECTVEGTSNPNLYWYRQAAGRGLQLLFYSVGIGQISSEVPQNLSASRPQDRQFILSSKKLLLSDSGFYLCACTTVNTGELFFGEGSRLTVL.

This clonotype was found a few times. This chain joins TRBV11-2 and TRBJ1-2; D not resolved. The CDR3 has 15 residues. Germline CDR1 SGHAT, CDR2 FQNNGV. Trimming cost V 1 base and J 0 bases, with 9 bases left between them. In DNA, the CDR3 is TGTGCCAGCAGCTTAGGCCCGACTGCTAACTATGGCTACACCTTC. Its protein product is CASSLGPTANYGYTF.

This clonotype came up a few times. V usage is TRBV30 and J usage is TRBJ2-7; 9 nucleotides agree with TRBD2. Germline-derived CDR1 and CDR2 are GTSNPN and SVGIG (reference sequence). This CDR3 region has 14 residues. Trimming removed 3 bases from V and 6 bases from J; junction bases left unmatched: 9. CDR3: CAWRPGLAGFEQYF. CDR3 DNA: TGTGCCTGGAGGCCGGGCCTAGCGGGGTTCGAGCAGTACTTC.

The CDR3 loop reads CASSLAGAVETQYF. CDR3 in DNA: TGTGCCAGCAGTTTAGCGGGAGCCGTAGAGACCCAGTACTTC. V is TRBV12-3 or TRBV12-4 and J is TRBJ2-5, with D tentatively TRBD2 (5 bases). Trimming removed 0 bases at V and 4 bases at J, with 9 bases between. CDR3 length: 14 residues.

In this sample, this clonotype turned up many times. The chain couples TRBV30 to TRBJ1-6, with D tentatively TRBD1 (6 bases). The CDR3 loop spans 14 amino acids. V lost 7 bases and J 9 bases, leaving 19 bases between the germline ends. The germline gives CDR1 GTSNPN, CDR2 SVGIG (reference sequence). The CDR3: CASNRDRNGSPLHF. In nucleotides, the CDR3 is TGTGCCTCGAATAGAGACAGGAATGGTTCACCCCTCCACTTT.